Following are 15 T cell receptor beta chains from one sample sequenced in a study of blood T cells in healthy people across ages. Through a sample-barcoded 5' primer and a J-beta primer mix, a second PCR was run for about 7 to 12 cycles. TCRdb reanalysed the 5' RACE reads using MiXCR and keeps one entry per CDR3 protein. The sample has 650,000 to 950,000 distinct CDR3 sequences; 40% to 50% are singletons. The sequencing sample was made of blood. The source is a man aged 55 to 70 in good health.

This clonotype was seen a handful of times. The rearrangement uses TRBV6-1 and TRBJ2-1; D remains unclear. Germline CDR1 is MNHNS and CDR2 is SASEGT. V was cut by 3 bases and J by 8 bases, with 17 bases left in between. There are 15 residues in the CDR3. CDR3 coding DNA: TGTGCCAGCAGTGATCTTCTCCCTTTTAAGGATGAGCAGTTCTTC. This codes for CASSDLLPFKDEQFF.

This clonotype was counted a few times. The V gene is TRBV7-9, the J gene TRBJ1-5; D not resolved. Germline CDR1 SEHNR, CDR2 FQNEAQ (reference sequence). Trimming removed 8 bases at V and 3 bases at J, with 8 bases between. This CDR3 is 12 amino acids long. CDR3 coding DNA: TGTGCCAGCGGCGGGGTCAATCAGCCCCAGCATTTT. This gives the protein CASGGVNQPQHF.

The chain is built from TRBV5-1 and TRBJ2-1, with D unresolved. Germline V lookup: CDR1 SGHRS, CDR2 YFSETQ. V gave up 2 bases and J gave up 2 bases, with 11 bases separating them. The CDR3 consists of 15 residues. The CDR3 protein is CASSLTASPYNEQFF. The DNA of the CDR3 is TGCGCCAGCAGCTTAACAGCGAGCCCCTACAATGAGCAGTTCTTC.

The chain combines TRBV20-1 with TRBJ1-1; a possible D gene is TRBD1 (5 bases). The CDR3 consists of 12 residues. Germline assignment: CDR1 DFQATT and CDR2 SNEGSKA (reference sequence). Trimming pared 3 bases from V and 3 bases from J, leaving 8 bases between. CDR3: CSASREHTEAFF. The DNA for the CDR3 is TGCAGTGCTAGCAGGGAACACACTGAAGCTTTCTTT.

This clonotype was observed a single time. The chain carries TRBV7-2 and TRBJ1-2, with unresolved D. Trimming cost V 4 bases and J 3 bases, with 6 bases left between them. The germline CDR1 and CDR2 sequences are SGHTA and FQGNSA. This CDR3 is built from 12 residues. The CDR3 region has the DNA TGTGCCAGCAGCTCAGAAGACTATGGCTACACCTTC. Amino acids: CASSSEDYGYTF.

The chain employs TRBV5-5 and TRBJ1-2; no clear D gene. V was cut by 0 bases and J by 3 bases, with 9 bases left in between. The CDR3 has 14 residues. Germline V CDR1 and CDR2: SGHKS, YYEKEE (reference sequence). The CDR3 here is CASSLGRAHYGYTF. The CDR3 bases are TGTGCCAGCAGCTTGGGACGGGCGCACTATGGCTACACCTTC.

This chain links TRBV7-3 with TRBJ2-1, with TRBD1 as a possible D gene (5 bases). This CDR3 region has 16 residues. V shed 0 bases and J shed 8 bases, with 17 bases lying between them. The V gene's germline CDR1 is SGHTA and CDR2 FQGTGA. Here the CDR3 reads CASSLTIGHPAHEQFF. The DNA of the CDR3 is TGTGCCAGCAGCTTAACGATAGGACACCCCGCCCATGAGCAGTTCTTC.

CDR3 sequence reads: CASRQAADYGYTF. CDR3 coding DNA: TGTGCCAGCAGACAGGCAGCAGACTATGGCTACACCTTC. This chain joins TRBV6-1 and TRBJ1-2; D possibly corresponds to TRBD1 (5 bases). The CDR3 consists of 13 residues. Germline V gene lookup returns CDR1 MNHNS and CDR2 SASEGT. Trimming pared 6 bases from V and 3 bases from J, leaving 11 bases between.

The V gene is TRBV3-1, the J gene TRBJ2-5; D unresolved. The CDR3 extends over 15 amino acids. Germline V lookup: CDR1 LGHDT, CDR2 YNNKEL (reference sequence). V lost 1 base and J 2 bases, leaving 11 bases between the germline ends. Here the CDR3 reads CASSQVGSRQETQYF. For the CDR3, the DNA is TGTGCCAGCAGCCAAGTAGGTAGCAGACAAGAGACCCAGTACTTC.

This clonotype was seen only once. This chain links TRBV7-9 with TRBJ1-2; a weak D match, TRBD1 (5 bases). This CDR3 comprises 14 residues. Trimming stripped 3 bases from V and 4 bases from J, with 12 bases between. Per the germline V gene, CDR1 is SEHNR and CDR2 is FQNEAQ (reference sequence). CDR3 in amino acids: CASSFDGGTYGYTF. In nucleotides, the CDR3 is TGTGCCAGCAGCTTTGACGGGGGGACCTATGGCTACACCTTC.

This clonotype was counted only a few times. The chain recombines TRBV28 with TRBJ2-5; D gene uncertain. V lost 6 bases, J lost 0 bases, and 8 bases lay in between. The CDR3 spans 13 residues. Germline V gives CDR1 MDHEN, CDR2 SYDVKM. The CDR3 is CASRRINQETQYF. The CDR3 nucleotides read TGTGCCAGCAGGAGGATAAACCAAGAGACCCAGTACTTC.

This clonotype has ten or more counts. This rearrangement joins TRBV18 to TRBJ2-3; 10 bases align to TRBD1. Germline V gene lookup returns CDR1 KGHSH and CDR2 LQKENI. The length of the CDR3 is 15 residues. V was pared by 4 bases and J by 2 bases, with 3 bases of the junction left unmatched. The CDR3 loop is CASSLTGGYTDTQYF. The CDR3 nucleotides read TGTGCCAGCTCACTGACAGGGGGCTACACAGATACGCAGTATTTT.

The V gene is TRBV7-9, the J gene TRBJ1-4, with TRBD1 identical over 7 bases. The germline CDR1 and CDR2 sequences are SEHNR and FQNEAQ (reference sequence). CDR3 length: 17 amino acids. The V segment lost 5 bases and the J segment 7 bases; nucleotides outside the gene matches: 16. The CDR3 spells CASSRRQGAPGGEKLFF. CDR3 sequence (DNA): TGTGCCAGCAGCAGACGACAGGGTGCCCCGGGAGGTGAAAAACTGTTTTTT.

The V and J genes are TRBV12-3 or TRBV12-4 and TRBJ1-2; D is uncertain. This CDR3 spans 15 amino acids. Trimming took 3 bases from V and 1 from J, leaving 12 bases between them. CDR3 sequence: CASSLGRLRNYGYTF. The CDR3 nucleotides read TGTGCCAGCAGTTTGGGCAGGCTACGTAACTATGGCTACACCTTC.

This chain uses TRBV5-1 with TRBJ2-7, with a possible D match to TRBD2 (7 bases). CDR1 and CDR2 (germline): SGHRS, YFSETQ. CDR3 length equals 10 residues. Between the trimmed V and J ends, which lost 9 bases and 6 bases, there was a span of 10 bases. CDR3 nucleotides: TGCGCCAACAGGGAGGGCGAGCAGTACTTC. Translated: CANREGEQYF.